This T cell receptor (beta chain) comes out of a study of early T cells in non-severe SARS-CoV-2 infection. Looking at the study overall: Bulk RNA from unsorted whole blood was sequenced; chains were unpaired.

Germline CDR1 MGHRA, CDR2 YSYEKL. CDR3 length: 15 amino acids. The V end lost 0 bases, the J end lost 4 bases, and 10 bases lay between the germline ends. TCRdb used MiXCR to reprocess the 5' RACE reads, holding one entry per CDR3 protein. This sample yields approximately 42,000 distinct CDR3 sequences, of which 6% to 7.5% are seen a single time; roughly 4.3% belongs to the top ten. This clonotype was recorded many times. This receptor was taken from an adult who was a healthcare worker with PCR-confirmed SARS-CoV-2 infection or an uninfected control (not recorded which). Sequencing was done on a sample of whole blood. The chain recombines TRBV4-1 with TRBJ2-1; D ambiguous. The CDR3 sequence is CASSQDRNLYNEQFF. The DNA of the CDR3 is TGCGCCAGCAGCCAAGATAGGAACTTATACAATGAGCAGTTCTTC.